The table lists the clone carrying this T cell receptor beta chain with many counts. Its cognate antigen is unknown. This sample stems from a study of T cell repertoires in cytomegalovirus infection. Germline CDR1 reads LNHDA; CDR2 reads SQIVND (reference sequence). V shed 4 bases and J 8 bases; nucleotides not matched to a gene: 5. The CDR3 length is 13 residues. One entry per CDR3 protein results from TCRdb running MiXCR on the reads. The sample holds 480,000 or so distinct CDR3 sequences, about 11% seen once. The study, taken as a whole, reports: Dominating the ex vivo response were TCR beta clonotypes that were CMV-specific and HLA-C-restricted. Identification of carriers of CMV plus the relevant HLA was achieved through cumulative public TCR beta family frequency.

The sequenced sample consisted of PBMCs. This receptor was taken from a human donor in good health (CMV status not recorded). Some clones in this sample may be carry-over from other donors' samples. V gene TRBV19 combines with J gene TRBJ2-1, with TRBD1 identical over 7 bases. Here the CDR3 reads CASSKQGSDEQFF. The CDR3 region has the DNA TGTGCCAGTAGTAAACAGGGGAGCGATGAGCAGTTCTTC.